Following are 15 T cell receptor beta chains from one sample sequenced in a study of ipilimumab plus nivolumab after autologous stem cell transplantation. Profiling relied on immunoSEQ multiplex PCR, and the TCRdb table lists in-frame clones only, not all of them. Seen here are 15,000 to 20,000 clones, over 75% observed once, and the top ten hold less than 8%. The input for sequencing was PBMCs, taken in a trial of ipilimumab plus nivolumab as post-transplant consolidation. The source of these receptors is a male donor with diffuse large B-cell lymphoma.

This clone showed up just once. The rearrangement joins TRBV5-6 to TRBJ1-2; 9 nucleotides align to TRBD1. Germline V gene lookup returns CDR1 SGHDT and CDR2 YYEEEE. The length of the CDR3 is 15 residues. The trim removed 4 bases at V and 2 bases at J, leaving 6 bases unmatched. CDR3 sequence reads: CASSPTGTGNYGYTF. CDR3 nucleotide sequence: TGTGCCAGCAGCCCGACCGGGACAGGGAACTATGGCTACACCTTC.

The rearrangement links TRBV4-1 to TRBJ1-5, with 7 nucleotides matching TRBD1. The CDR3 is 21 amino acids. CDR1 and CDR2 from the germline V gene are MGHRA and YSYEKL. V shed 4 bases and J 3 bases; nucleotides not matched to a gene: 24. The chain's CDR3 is CASSRRPERTGRASSNQPQHF. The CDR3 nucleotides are TGCGCCAGCAGCCGACGACCAGAAAGGACAGGTAGGGCGTCTTCCAATCAGCCCCAGCATTTT.

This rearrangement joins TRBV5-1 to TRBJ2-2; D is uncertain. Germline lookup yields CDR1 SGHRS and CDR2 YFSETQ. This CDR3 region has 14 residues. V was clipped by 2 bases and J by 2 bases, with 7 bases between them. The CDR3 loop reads CASSLLSNTGELFF. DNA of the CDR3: TGCGCCAGCAGCTTACTCAGTAACACCGGGGAGCTGTTTTTT.

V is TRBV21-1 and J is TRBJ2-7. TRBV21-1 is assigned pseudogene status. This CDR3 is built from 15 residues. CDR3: CASRVDIHVLDEQYF. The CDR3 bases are TGTGCCAGCAGGGTGGATATACACGTGTTAGACGAGCAGTACTTC.

This CDR3 is CASSIETEAFF. The CDR3 DNA is TGTGCCAGTAGTATTGAGACCGAAGCTTTCTTT. This chain connects TRBV19 to TRBJ1-1; D unclear. The CDR3 loop spans 11 amino acids. Trimming shortened V by 3 bases and J by 8 bases, and 7 bases separated the two germline ends. Germline values: CDR1 LNHDA, CDR2 SQIVND (reference sequence).

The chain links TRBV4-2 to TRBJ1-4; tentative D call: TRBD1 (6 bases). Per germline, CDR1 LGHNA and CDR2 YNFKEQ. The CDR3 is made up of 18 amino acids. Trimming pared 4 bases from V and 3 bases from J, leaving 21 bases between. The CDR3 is CASSRQTGGRAANEKLFF. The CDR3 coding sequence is TGTGCCAGCAGCCGTCAGACAGGTGGGAGGGCGGCTAATGAAAAACTGTTTTTT.

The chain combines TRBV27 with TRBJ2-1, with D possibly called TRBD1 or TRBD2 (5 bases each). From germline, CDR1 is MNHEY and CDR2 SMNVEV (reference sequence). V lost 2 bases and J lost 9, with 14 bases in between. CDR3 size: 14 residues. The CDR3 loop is CASSLGTDVGEQFF. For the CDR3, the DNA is TGTGCCAGCAGTTTAGGGACGGACGTTGGTGAGCAGTTCTTC.

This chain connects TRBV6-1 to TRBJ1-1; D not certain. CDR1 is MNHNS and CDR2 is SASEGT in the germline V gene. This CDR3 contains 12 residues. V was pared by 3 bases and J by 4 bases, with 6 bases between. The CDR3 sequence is CASSDPLTEAFF. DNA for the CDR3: TGTGCCAGCAGTGACCCTCTCACTGAAGCTTTCTTT.

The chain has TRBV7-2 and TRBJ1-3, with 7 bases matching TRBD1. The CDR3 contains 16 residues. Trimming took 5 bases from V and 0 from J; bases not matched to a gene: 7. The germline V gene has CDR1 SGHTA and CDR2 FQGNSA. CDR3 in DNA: TGTGCCAGCAGCCTCGCGACAGGGCTCTCTGGAAACACCATATATTTT. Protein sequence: CASSLATGLSGNTIYF.

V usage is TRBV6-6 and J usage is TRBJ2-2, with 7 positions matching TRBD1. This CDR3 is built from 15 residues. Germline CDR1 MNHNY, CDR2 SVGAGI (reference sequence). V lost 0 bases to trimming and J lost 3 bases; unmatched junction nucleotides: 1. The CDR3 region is CASSYSGQDTGELFF. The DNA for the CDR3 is TGTGCCAGCAGTTACTCAGGACAGGACACCGGGGAGCTGTTTTTT.

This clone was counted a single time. The CDR3 sequence: CASSPVSRGKLNTGELFF. In DNA form, the CDR3 reads TGTGCCAGCTCACCCGTGAGCAGGGGGAAACTGAACACCGGGGAGCTGTTTTTT. The chain recombines TRBV18 with TRBJ2-2, with 7 bases identical to TRBD1. The CDR3 has 18 residues. Germline assignment: CDR1 KGHSH and CDR2 LQKENI. J was trimmed by 1 base and V by 3 bases; bases with no gene match: 11.

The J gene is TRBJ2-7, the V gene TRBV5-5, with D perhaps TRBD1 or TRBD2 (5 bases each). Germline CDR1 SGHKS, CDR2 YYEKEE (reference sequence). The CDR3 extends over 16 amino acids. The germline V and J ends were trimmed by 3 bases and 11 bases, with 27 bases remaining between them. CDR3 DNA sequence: TGTGCCAGCAGCTATGGGGGTGCCTACACCAACCTAGTGGAGTACTTC. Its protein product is CASSYGGAYTNLVEYF. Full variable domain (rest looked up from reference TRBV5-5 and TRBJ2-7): DAGVTQSPTHLIKTRGQQVTLRCSPISGHKSVSWYQQVLGQGPQFIFQYYEKEERGRGNFPDRFSARQFPNYSSELNVNALLLGDSALYLCASSYGGAYTNLVEYFGPGTRLTVT.

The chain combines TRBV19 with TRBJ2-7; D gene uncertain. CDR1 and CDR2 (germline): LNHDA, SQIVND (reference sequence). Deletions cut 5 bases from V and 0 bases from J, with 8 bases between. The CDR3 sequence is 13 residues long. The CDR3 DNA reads TGTGCCAGTAGTCTGATAGGCTCCTACGAGCAGTACTTC. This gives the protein CASSLIGSYEQYF.

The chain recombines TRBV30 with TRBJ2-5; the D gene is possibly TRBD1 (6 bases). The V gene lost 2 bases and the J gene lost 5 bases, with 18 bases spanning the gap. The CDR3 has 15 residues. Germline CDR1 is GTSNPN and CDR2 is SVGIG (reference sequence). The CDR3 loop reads CAWSLGPTGLETQYF. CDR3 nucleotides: TGTGCCTGGAGTTTAGGCCCCACAGGGCTTGAGACCCAGTACTTC.

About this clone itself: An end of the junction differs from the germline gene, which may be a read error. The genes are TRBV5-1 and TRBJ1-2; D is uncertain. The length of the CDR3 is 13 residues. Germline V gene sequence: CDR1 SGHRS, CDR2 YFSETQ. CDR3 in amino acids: CASSLAGSYGYTF. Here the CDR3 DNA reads TGCGCCAGCAGTTTGGCGGGCAGCTATGGCTACACCTTC.